In its sample, the clone carrying this T cell receptor (beta chain) was seen once. This entry is derived from a study of T cell responses to AZD1222 COVID-19 vaccine. TCRdb keeps only in-frame clones here, not all; method: immunoSEQ multiplex PCR. The sample has roughly 150,000 clones, approximately 91% seen once. CDR3 length equals 15 residues. CDR1 and CDR2 from the germline V gene are LGHDT and YNNKEL (reference sequence). The ends lost 4 bases at V and 7 bases at J; junction bases unmatched: 11. The source material was peripheral blood, sampled on day 0 of AZD1222 vaccination. V usage is TRBV3-1 (or the pseudogene TRBV3-2) and J usage is TRBJ2-7; 9 positions agree with TRBD2. This clonotype was sampled from an adult in good health. For the CDR3, the DNA is TGTGCCAGCAGCCCCCTCGCGGGGGGGCCGATTGAGCAGTACTTC. Translated, it gives CASSPLAGGPIEQYF.